The TCR beta chain under discussion was sequenced for a study of cytomegalovirus exposure and HLA in healthy donors. Study outcomes and limitations: A missense DCLRE1C variant was associated with V- and J-gene trimming of TCR beta chains in a later analysis, and an independent cohort replicated the association. Many donors shared some public TCRs, even though most TCR sequences were rare.

A note on this clone: The antigen remains undetermined.

A multiplex PCR was run with 60 Vbeta primers and 13 Jbeta primers. TCRdb keeps only in-frame clones here, not all; method: immunoSEQ multiplex PCR. The table includes more than 100,000 clones, approximately 67% detected once. Sequencing was performed on PBMCs. This clonotype was obtained from a man younger than 35 in good health and CMV-seronegative.

The CDR3 spells CASSRGQGVDTQYF. DNA of the CDR3: TGTGCCAGCAGCAGAGGACAGGGGGTAGATACGCAGTATTTT. The chain is built from TRBV11-3 and TRBJ2-3; 10 nucleotides align to TRBD1. The CDR3 consists of 14 residues. Germline CDR1 SGHNT, CDR2 YENEEA. The V segment lost 5 bases and the J segment 5 bases; nucleotides outside the gene matches: 4.